This paragraph covers one TCR beta chain sequence. Its target is unknown. V lost 6 bases, J lost 2 bases, and 15 bases lay in between. The V gene's germline CDR1 is MNHNS and CDR2 SASEGT. The CDR3 is 15 residues long. Survey-level immunoSEQ v3.0 assays were run. Generated by immunoSEQ multiplex PCR, the TCRdb table keeps only in-frame clones and is missing some. The table shows 15,000 to 20,000 clones, with roughly 90% occurring only once. The entry originates in a study of long-term antiretroviral therapy in people with HIV. Whole-study results and caveats: Repertoires from HIV showed CDR3 length ranges narrower than those of controls. The study found that diversity rose after ART but stayed below transplant donor controls.

The sequence was obtained from a man in his sixties with HIV. The sample in question was unsorted PBMCs, obtained 0.3 years after starting antiretroviral therapy. The chain is built from TRBV6-1 and TRBJ2-3; D gene unclear. The CDR3 region has the DNA TGTGCCAGCAGCCTACTTAGACCGTTCACAGATACGCAGTATTTT. Translation: CASSLLRPFTDTQYF.